The following is a TCR beta chain sequence with its context. Germline V lookup: CDR1 SGHTA, CDR2 FQGNSA. The J segment lost 4 bases and the V segment lost 5 bases, leaving 8 bases of the junction unmatched. The CDR3 spans 15 residues. This entry comes from a study of T cells in tuberculosis. Study in general: This South African cohort compared adolescents with or without latent tuberculosis against adults with active tuberculosis. Within 7 days of starting treatment, or before, PBMC were stored.

Clones were read by immunoSEQ multiplex PCR, and TCRdb kept only the in-frame ones, dropping some. The sample includes tens of thousands of clones, around 90% of them seen just once. Regarding time point: new active TB diagnosis, blood taken before or within 7 days of starting treatment. The rearrangement uses TRBV7-2 and TRBJ1-2; 9 nucleotides line up with TRBD1. The TCR comes from an adult with tuberculosis. Some clones in this sample may be carry-over from other donors' samples. Source: PBMCs, taken at tuberculosis diagnosis. DNA of the CDR3: TGTGCCAGCAGCCGGGACAGGGTGGGGTTCTATGGCTACACCTTC. As protein: CASSRDRVGFYGYTF. The full variable domain, completed using reference TRBV7-2 and TRBJ1-2, is GAGVSQSPSNKVTEKGKDVELRCDPISGHTALYWYRQSLGQGLEFLIYFQGNSAPDKSGLPSDRFSAERTGGSVSTLTIQRTQQEDSAVYLCASSRDRVGFYGYTFGSGTRLTVV.